This TCR beta chain stems from a study of regulatory T cells in long-lasting Graves disease. CDR3 size: 17 residues. CDR1 and CDR2 from the germline V gene are LGHNA and YSLEER. V lost 0 bases, J lost 4 bases, and 17 bases lay in between. Building the TCR beta libraries relied on iRepertoire HTBI primers, and CDR3 regions underwent Arm-PCR. TCRdb re-called the multiplex PCR reads through MiXCR, storing one row per CDR3 protein. The table records a few hundred thousand distinct CDR3 sequences, over 15% of them present only once. The sample's time point: newly diagnosed GD, antithyroid drugs for less than 3 months. Extracted RNA from PBMCs served as the source of the TCR library. Graves' disease diagnoses used American Thyroid Association guidelines. Roughly 9.2 milliliters of peripheral blood were drawn into EDTA tubes. This sample also appeared in a second study, on T cells in Graves' hyperthyroidism and ophthalmopathy. That work adds: The study used the HTBI primer set for a first-round RT-PCR of the TCR CDR3. Blood shared most expanded thyroid clonotypes above 0.001.

This sequence originates from a man in his forties or fifties with Graves disease. This material consisted of peripheral blood mononuclear cells (PBMCs), taken at new diagnosis, from a patient treated with antithyroid drugs. V is TRBV4-3 and J is TRBJ2-3, with a weak D call TRBD1 (5 bases). CDR3 protein: CASSQEPTVKYSDTQYF. The CDR3 coding sequence is TGCGCCAGCAGCCAAGAACCGACAGTTAAGTATTCAGATACGCAGTATTTT.